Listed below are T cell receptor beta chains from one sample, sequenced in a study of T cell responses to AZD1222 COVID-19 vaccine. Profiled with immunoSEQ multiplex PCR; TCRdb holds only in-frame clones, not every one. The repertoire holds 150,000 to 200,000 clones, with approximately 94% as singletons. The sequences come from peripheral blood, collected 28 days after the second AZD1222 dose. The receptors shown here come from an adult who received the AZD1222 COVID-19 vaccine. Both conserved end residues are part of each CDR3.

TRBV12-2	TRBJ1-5	CASRMTGPSNQPQHF
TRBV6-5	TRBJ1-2	CASSYERYYGYTF
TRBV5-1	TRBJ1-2	CASSLFGGANYGYTF
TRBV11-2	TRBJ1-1	CASSVSLGLVNTEAFF
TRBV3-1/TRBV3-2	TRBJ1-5	CASSNWPNQPQHF
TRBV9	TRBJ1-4	CASSVGAGPFEKLFF
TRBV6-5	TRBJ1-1	CASSYSYENTEAFF
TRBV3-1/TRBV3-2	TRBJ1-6	CASSQEPGGRNSPLHF
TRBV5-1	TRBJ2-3	CASSDSLGTDTQYF
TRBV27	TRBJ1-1	CASSSRPPNRENEAFF
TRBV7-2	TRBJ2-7	CASRGGAYEQYF
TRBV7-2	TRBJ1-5	CASSPGQPYSNQPQHF
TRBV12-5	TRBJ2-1	CASMLSSYNEQFF
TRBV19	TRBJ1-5	CASSYPIGAQPQHF
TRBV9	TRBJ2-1	CASSVAGDRWDEQFF
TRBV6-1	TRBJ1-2	CASSEAGALGYTF
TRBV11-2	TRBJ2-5	CASSLGFRLAGGGQETQYF
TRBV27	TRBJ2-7	CASSPRTSGRVISYEQYF
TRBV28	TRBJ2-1	CASSSAGGREFEQFF
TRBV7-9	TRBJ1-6	CASSPRDSAYSPLHF
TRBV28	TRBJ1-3	CASSLGTASSGNTIYF
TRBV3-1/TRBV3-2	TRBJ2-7	CASSQEGTGKEQYF
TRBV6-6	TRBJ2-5	CASRVGVGQETQYF
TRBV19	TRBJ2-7	CASSRGNLYEQYF
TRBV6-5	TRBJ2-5	CASRRGPSETQYF
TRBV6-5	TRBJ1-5	CASGLSNQPQHF
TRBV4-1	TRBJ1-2	CASSPGSTTGGGGYTF
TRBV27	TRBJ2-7	CASSLVREGIYEQYF
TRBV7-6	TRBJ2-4	CASSPSFQGTKNIQYF
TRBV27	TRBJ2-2	CASSLSDLLTGELFF